The rows below give T cell receptor beta chains drawn from one sample of a study of blood T cells in healthy people across ages. Using its own MiXCR run on the 5' RACE reads, TCRdb lists one record per CDR3 protein. This sample has 1.2 million to 1.5 million distinct CDR3 sequences, with around 39% found just once. The sequencing sample was made of blood. These receptors were collected from a woman younger than 35 in good health. Both conserved end residues are part of each CDR3. Each record gives: J gene, clone size, D gene, V gene, CDR3 length, CDR3 DNA, CDR3 protein. The D gene is left open where the match is weak. Expanded clones get a size class; other rows say once, few or many, or leave the size out.

j_gene: TRBJ1-4
abundance: .
d_gene: TRBD1
v_gene: TRBV30
len: 15
CDR3nt: TGTGCCTGGAGTTTCGCGGACAGGGGGCGTCCAAAACTGTTTTTT
CDR3aa: CAWSFADRGRPKLFF

j_gene: TRBJ2-2
abundance: once
d_gene: TRBD2
v_gene: TRBV20-1
len: 20
CDR3nt: TGCAGTGCTAGCCCGACCCCCGGGACTAGCGGGAGGGAACCCACCGGGGAGCTGTTTTTT
CDR3aa: CSASPTPGTSGREPTGELFF

j_gene: TRBJ2-2
abundance: .
d_gene: TRBD2
v_gene: TRBV6-2/TRBV6-3
len: 16
CDR3nt: TGTGCCAGCAGATTTCAGGGCGGGGGAAACACCGGGGAGCTGTTTTTT
CDR3aa: CASRFQGGGNTGELFF

j_gene: TRBJ2-7
abundance: .
d_gene: TRBD2
v_gene: TRBV28
len: 15
CDR3nt: TGTGCCAGCAGGCCGGGACTAGCGACCTCCTACGAGCAGTACTTC
CDR3aa: CASRPGLATSYEQYF

j_gene: TRBJ2-1
abundance: few
d_gene: .
v_gene: TRBV7-3
len: 15
CDR3nt: TGTGCCAGCAGCTTTGACAGGGAGGGCTACAATGAGCAGTTCTTC
CDR3aa: CASSFDREGYNEQFF

j_gene: TRBJ2-2
abundance: .
d_gene: TRBD2
v_gene: TRBV6-5
len: 15
CDR3nt: TGTGCCAGCAGTGAGGGACTAGGGAGGGCCGGGGAGCTGTTTTTT
CDR3aa: CASSEGLGRAGELFF

j_gene: TRBJ1-6
abundance: .
d_gene: .
v_gene: TRBV7-2
len: 15
CDR3nt: TGTGCCAGCAGCTTGGGGGGCGCGTGGAATTCACCCCTCCACTTT
CDR3aa: CASSLGGAWNSPLHF

j_gene: TRBJ1-4
abundance: few
d_gene: .
v_gene: TRBV20-1
len: 15
CDR3nt: TGCAGTGCTAGAGATAGCGGCGGAAGTAATGAAAAACTGTTTTTT
CDR3aa: CSARDSGGSNEKLFF

j_gene: TRBJ2-7
abundance: few
d_gene: .
v_gene: TRBV20-1
len: 14
CDR3nt: TGCAGTGCGCGAGGGACTCCTTCCTCCTACGAGCAGTACTTC
CDR3aa: CSARGTPSSYEQYF

j_gene: TRBJ2-5
abundance: .
d_gene: .
v_gene: TRBV11-2
len: 14
CDR3nt: TGTGCCAGCAGCTTTCTCGGGGGCTGGGAGACCCAGTACTTC
CDR3aa: CASSFLGGWETQYF

j_gene: TRBJ2-3
abundance: .
d_gene: TRBD1
v_gene: TRBV29-1
len: 14
CDR3nt: TGCAGCGTGCCGGGACAGCGGTCCGCAGATACGCAGTATTTT
CDR3aa: CSVPGQRSADTQYF

j_gene: TRBJ2-7
abundance: few
d_gene: TRBD2
v_gene: TRBV5-1
len: 15
CDR3nt: TGCGCCAGCAGCTTGACTAGCGGGGGACGTTACGAGCAGTACTTC
CDR3aa: CASSLTSGGRYEQYF

j_gene: TRBJ2-7
abundance: .
d_gene: .
v_gene: TRBV25-1
len: 14
CDR3nt: TGTGCCAGCAGGGAGACAGGATACTACTACGAGCAGTACTTC
CDR3aa: CASRETGYYYEQYF